This T cell receptor (beta chain) originates from a study of blood T cell repertoires in COVID-19. The J segment lost 4 bases and the V segment lost 5 bases, leaving 3 bases of the junction unmatched. Germline-derived CDR1 and CDR2 are SGHAT and FQNNGV. The CDR3 loop spans 15 amino acids. Authors' methods: Amplification of reference gene primers provided the estimated nucleated cell counts. The repertoire was sequenced with immunoSEQ multiplex PCR; TCRdb's copy has only in-frame clones and lacks some. The V and J calls and the clone size are those of that table, but D and trimming were determined from the DNA. The sample consists of 150,000 to 200,000 clones, around nine tenths of them appearing once. Donors were grouped by their self-reported clinical history. Cohort 3 recovery required two negative PCRs, clearance, or symptom resolution.

This chain joins TRBV11-2 and TRBJ2-1, with TRBD2 matching 12 bases. The clonotype originates from a woman between 18 and 29 years old who had recovered from COVID-19. Input material: PBMCs or T cells enriched from blood (not recorded which). The CDR3 sequence: CASSGLAGGYNEQFF. CDR3 DNA: TGTGCCAGCAGCGGCCTAGCGGGAGGGTACAATGAGCAGTTCTTC.